The 5 T cell receptor beta chains reported below all come from one sample, sequenced in a study of neurological immune-mediated disorders. TCRdb re-analysed the 5' RACE reads in MiXCR, keeping a single row per CDR3 protein. The sample lists about 62,000 distinct CDR3 sequences; approximately 3.7% were seen once. The source material was PBMCs. The receptor set was obtained from a woman in her forties or fifties with multiple sclerosis.

The table lists this clonotype with many counts. The V call is TRBV20-1, the J call TRBJ2-1; TRBD2 matches 10 bases. Trimming cost V 0 bases and J 5 bases; bases outside gene matches: 13. This CDR3 has 18 residues. From germline, CDR1 is DFQATT and CDR2 SNEGSKA (reference sequence). CDR3 in amino acids: CSAREGMRASGSDNEQFF. CDR3 nucleotides: TGCAGTGCTAGAGAGGGTATGAGAGCTAGCGGGAGCGACAATGAGCAGTTCTTC.

This clonotype was detected ten times or more. The V and J genes are TRBV9 and TRBJ2-4; 7 bases line up with TRBD1. Trimming at V came to 0 bases and at J to 7 bases, leaving 10 bases not matched to a gene. CDR1 and CDR2 (germline): SGDLS, YYNGEE. The CDR3 extends over 16 amino acids. This CDR3 reads CASSVGVSTGVNIQYF. The CDR3 DNA is TGTGCCAGCAGCGTAGGGGTTTCTACAGGGGTGAACATTCAGTACTTC. The full variable domain, with the rest looked up from reference TRBV9 and TRBJ2-4, is DSGVTQTPKHLITATGQRVTLRCSPRSGDLSVYWYQQSLDQGLQFLIQYYNGEERAKGNILERFSAQQFPDLHSELNLSSLELGDSALYFCASSVGVSTGVNIQYFGAGTRLSVL.

This clonotype was found many times. This chain links TRBV24-1 with TRBJ2-7, with TRBD1 identical over 7 bases. Losses at the gene ends were 9 bases for V and 3 bases for J; bases not matched to a gene: 7. The CDR3 has 13 amino acids. Germline V gene sequence: CDR1 KGHDR, CDR2 SFDVKD. DNA for the CDR3: TGTGCCACCCGACGACAGGGCAACTACGAGCAGTACTTC. This gives the protein CATRRQGNYEQYF.

This clonotype was recorded many times. The rearrangement uses TRBV24-1 and TRBJ1-2, with D unresolved. Germline loops: CDR1 KGHDR, CDR2 SFDVKD. The CDR3 spans 12 residues. The ends were cut back, 3 bases at V and 4 bases at J, with 5 bases in the middle. The CDR3 region is CATSDNSYGYTF. The CDR3 nucleotides read TGTGCCACCAGTGATAACAGCTATGGCTACACCTTC.

This clonotype was detected ten times or more. This chain links TRBV24-1 with TRBJ1-5, with D maybe TRBD1 (5 bases). CDR3 length equals 14 residues. Germline CDR1 is KGHDR and CDR2 is SFDVKD. V lost 6 bases and J 4 bases, leaving 12 bases between the germline ends. In DNA form, the CDR3 reads TGTGCCACCAGTCGAGCAGGGCAGAATCAGCCCCAGCATTTT. The encoded protein is CATSRAGQNQPQHF.